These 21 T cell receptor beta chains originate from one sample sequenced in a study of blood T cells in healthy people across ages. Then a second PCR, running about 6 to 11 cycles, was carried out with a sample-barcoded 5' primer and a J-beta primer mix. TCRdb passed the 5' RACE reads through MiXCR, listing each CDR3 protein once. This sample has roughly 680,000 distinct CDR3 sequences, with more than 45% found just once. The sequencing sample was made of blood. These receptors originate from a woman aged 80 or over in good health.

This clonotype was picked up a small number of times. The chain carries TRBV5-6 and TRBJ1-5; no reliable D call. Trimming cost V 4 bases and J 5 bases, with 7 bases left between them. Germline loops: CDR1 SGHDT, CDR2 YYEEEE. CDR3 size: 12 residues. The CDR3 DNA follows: TGTGCCAGCAGCGCGGAAGATCAGCCCCAGCATTTT. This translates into CASSAEDQPQHF.

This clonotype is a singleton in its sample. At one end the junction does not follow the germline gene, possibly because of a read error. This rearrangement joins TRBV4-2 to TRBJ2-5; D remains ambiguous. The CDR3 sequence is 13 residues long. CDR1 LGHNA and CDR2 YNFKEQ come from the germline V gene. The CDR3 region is CASSQDEREAQYF. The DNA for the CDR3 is TGTGCCAGCAGCCAAGATGAGAGAGAGGCCCAGTACTTC.

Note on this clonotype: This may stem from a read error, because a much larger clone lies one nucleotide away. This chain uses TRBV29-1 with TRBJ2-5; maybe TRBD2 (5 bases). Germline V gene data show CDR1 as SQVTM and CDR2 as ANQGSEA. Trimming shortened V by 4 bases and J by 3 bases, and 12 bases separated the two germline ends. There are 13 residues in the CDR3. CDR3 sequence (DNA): TGCAGCGTTGTAGCCCTCGGGGAAGAGACCCAGTACTTC. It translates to CSVVALGEETQYF.

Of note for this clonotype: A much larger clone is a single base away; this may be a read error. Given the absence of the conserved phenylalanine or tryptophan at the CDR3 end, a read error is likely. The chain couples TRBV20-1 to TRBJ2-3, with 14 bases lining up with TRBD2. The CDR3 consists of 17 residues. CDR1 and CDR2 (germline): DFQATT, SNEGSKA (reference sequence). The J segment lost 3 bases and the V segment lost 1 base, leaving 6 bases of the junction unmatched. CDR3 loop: CSARGPGTSGRTDTQYL. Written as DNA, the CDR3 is TGCAGTGCTAGAGGCCCAGGGACTAGCGGGAGAACAGATACGCAGTATTTA.

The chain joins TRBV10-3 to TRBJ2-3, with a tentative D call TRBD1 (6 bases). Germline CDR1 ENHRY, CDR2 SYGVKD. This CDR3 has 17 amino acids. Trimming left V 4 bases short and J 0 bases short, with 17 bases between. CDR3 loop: CAISGTAVTSSTDTQYF. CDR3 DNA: TGTGCCATCAGTGGGACAGCTGTCACTTCTAGCACAGATACGCAGTATTTT.

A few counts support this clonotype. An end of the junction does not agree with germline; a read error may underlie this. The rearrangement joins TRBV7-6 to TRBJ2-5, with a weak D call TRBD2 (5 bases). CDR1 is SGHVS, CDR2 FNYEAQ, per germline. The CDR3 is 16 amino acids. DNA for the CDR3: TGTGCCAGCAGCTTAGAATCTTGGACTGGCCAAGAGACCCGGTACTTC. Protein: CASSLESWTGQETRYF.

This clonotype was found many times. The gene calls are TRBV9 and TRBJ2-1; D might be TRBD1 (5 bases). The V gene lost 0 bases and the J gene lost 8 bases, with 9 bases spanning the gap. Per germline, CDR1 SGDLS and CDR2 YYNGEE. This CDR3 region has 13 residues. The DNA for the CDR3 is TGTGCCAGCAGCGTAGGGGGCTCGGATGAGCAGTTCTTC. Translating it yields CASSVGGSDEQFF.

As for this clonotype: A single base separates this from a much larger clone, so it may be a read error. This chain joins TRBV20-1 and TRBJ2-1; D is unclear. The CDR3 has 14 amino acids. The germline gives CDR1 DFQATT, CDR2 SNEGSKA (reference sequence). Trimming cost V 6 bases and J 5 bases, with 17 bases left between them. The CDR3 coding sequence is TGCAGTGCCACAGCGCGATCTACCGACAATGAGCAGTTCTTC. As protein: CSATARSTDNEQFF.

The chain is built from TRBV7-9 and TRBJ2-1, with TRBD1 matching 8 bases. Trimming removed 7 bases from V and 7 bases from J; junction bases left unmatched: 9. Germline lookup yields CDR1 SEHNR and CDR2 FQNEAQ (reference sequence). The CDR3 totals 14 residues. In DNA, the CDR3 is TGTGCCAGCACCCGTGGACAGGGATGGAATGAGCAGTTCTTC. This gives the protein CASTRGQGWNEQFF.

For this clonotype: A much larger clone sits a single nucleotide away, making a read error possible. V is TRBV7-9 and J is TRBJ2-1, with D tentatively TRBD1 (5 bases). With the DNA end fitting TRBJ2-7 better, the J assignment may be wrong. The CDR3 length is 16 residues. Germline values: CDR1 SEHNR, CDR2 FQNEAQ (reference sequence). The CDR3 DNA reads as TGTGCCAGCAGCTTAGGTGGCAGGGCTTCCTACAATGAGCAGTACTTC. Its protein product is CASSLGGRASYNEQYF.

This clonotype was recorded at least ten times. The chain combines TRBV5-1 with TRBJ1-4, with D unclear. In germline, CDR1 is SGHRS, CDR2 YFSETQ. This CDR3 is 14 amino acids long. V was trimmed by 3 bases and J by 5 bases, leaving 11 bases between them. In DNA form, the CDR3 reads TGCGCCAGCAGCTACGATACCTCCAATGAAAAACTGTTTTTT. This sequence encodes CASSYDTSNEKLFF.

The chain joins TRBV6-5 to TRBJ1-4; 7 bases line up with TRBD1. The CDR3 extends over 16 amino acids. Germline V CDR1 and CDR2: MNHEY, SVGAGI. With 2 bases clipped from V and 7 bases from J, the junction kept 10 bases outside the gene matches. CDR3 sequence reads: CASSYAWDSVREKLFF. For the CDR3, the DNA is TGTGCCAGCAGTTACGCCTGGGACAGTGTTCGTGAAAAACTGTTTTTT.

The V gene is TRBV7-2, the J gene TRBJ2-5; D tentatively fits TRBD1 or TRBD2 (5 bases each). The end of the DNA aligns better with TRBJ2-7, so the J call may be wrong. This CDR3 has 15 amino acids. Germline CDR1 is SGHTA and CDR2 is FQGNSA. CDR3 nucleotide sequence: TGTGCCAGCAGCTTAGATCGGAGGCAGGGATCCGAGCAGTACTTC. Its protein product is CASSLDRRQGSEQYF.

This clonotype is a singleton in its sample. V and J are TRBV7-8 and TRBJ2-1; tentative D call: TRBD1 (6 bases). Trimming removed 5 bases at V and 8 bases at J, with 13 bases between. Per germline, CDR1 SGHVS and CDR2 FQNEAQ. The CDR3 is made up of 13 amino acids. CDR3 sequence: CASSGRGIDEQFF. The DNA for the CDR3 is TGTGCCAGCAGCGGCAGGGGTATCGATGAGCAGTTCTTC. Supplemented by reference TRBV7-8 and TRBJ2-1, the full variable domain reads GAGVSQSPRYKVAKRGQDVALRCDPISGHVSLFWYQQALGQGPEFLTYFQNEAQLDKSGLPSDRFFAERPEGSVSTLKIQRTQQEDSAVYLCASSGRGIDEQFFGPGTRLTVL.

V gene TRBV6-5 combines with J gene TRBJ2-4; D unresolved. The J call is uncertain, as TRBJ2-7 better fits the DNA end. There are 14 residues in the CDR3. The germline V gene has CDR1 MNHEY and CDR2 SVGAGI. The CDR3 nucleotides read TGTGCCAGCAGTCAATCGGGCACTGCCTACGAGCAGTACTTC. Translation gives CASSQSGTAYEQYF.

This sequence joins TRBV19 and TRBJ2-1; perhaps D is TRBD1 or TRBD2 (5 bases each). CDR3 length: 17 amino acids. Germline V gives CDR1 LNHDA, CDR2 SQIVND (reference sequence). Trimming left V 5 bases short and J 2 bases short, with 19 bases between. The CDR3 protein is CASSLPPGQGAYNEQFF. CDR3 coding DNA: TGTGCCAGTAGTCTCCCTCCTGGGCAGGGAGCCTACAATGAGCAGTTCTTC.

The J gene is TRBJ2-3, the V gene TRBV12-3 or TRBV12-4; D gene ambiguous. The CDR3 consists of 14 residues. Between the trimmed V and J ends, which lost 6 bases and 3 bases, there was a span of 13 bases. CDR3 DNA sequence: TGTGCCAGCAGCCCGGACCTTCTTACAGATACGCAGTATTTT. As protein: CASSPDLLTDTQYF.

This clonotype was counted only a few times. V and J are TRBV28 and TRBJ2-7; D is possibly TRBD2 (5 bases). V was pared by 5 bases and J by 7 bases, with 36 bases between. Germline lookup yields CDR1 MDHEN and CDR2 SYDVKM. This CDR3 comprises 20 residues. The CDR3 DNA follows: TGTGCCAGCAGTCCGTCGGGGTGGCTTAAGGGTCGTTACGAGGAGAGGGAGCAGTACTTC. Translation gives CASSPSGWLKGRYEEREQYF.

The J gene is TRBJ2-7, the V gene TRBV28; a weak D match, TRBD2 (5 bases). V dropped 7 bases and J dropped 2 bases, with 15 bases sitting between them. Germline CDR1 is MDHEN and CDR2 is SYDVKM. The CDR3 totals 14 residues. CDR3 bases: TGTGCCAGCACCGAGGGCAGAATTACCTACGAGCAGTACTTC. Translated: CASTEGRITYEQYF.

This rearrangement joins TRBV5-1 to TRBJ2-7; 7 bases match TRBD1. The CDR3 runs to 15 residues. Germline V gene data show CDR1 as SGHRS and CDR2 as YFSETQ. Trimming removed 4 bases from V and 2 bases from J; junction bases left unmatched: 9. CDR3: CASSAWQGVAYEQYF. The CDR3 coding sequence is TGCGCCAGCAGCGCTTGGCAGGGGGTTGCCTACGAGCAGTACTTC.

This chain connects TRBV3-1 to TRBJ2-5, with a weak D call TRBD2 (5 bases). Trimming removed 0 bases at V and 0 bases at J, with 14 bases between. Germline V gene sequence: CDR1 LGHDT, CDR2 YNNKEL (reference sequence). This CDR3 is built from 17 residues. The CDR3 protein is CASSQEWRLSYQETQYF. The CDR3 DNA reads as TGTGCCAGCAGCCAAGAGTGGAGACTATCGTACCAAGAGACCCAGTACTTC.